This T cell receptor (beta chain) was obtained from a study of blood T cells in healthy people across ages. Findings and limits, study-wide: Greater diversity and more naive CD4+ cells were seen in long-lived donors than in aged donors.

Germline CDR1 SGDLS, CDR2 YYNGEE. V was cut by 0 bases and J by 0 bases, with 10 bases left in between. This CDR3 region has 17 residues. They isolated at least 6 million PBMCs from each sample. The second PCR ran about 7 to 12 cycles with a sample-barcoded 5' primer and J-beta primers. Each cDNA molecule received a tag from a template-switch adaptor that had 12 random nucleotides. TCRdb redid the calling of the 5' RACE reads with MiXCR, one entry per CDR3 protein. This sample carries 1.5 million to 1.8 million distinct CDR3 sequences, roughly 43% of them seen once, and the ten largest clones take around 4%. Points on this clonotype: Its specificity is not known.

This chain links TRBV9 with TRBJ1-6, with no clear D. This clonotype was sampled from a woman aged 18-29 years in good health. Sequencing was done on a sample of blood. CDR3 nucleotide sequence: TGTGCCAGCAGCGTAGACGGTCTGAGCTCCTATAATTCACCCCTCCACTTT. This translates into CASSVDGLSSYNSPLHF.